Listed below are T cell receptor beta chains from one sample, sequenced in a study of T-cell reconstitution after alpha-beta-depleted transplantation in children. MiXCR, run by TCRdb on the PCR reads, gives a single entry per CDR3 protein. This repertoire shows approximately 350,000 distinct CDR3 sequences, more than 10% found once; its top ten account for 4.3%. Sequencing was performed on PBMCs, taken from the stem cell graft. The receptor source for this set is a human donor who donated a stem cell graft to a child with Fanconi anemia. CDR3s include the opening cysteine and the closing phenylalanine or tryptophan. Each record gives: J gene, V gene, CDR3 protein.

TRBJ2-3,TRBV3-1,CASSQELGLAGLDTQYF
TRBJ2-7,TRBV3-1,CASSLGTGQVEQYF
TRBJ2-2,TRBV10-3,CAISESMSVGGELFF
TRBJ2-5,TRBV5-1,CASSYSLGQQETQYF
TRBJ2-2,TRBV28,CASSFRLATGELFF
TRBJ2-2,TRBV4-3,CASSQEDSANTGELFF
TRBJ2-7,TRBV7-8,CASSLVHSKYGSYEQYF
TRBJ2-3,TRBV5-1,CASNSILGATDTQYF
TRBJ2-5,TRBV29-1,CSVSPGGQWAQYF
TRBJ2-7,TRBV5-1,CASSWGQPMSYEQYF
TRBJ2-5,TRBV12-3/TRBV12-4,CASSLPLVKEETQYF
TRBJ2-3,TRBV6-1,CASSEAAGGPDTQYF
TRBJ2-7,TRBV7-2,CASSPPTSGGTYEQYF
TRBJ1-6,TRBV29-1,CSARDSNNSPLHF
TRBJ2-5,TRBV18,CASSLGSGTQYF
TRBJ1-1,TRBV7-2,CASRTRAMNTEAFF
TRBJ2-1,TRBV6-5,CASSYDQGGNEQFF
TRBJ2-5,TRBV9,CASSVSGAGGGVETQYF
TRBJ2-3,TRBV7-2,CASSLASGGSDTQYF
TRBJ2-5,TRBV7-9,CASSLEGMETQYF
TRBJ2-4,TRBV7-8,CASSLATGLAKNIQYF
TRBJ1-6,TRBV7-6,CASSLAWQSSSPLHF
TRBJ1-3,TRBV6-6,CASRFNRDSSSGNTIYF
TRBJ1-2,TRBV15,CATSNQGVAGYTF
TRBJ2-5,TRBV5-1,CASSLSGPSPRKTQYF
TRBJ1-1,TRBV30,CAWSVPGSGTEAFF